The next 4 T cell receptor beta chains were all read from a single sample in a study of T cells after yellow fever vaccination. TCRdb reanalysed the 5' RACE reads using MiXCR and keeps one entry per CDR3 protein. The data hold about 68,000 distinct CDR3 sequences, with more than 6.5% observed a single time. The sample here was CD8+ T cells sorted from PBMCs, taken approximately 40 days after the first yellow fever vaccination. These receptors were obtained from a young man who received the YFV17D yellow fever vaccine.

The table lists this clonotype with a few counts. This chain connects TRBV7-6 to TRBJ2-1, with 8 bases lining up with TRBD2. Per germline, CDR1 SGHVS and CDR2 FNYEAQ. The CDR3 totals 15 residues. V lost 3 bases and J lost 0; bases outside the gene matches: 1. CDR3 residues: CASSFRGGSYNEQFF. The CDR3 DNA sequence: TGTGCCAGCAGCTTCCGGGGGGGCTCCTACAATGAGCAGTTCTTC.

This clonotype was observed at least ten times. The chain combines TRBV7-9 with TRBJ2-2, with unresolved D. Looked up from germline, CDR1 is SEHNR and CDR2 is FQNEAQ (reference sequence). With 6 bases removed from V and 0 bases from J, the gap between germline ends came to 11 bases. The CDR3 is 15 residues long. CDR3 in DNA: TGTGCCAGCAGGCAGACGGCTGCGAACACCGGGGAGCTGTTTTTT. It encodes CASRQTAANTGELFF.

This clonotype was detected ten times or more. V is TRBV7-9 and J is TRBJ1-1, with 7 bases matching TRBD1. Trimming cost V 1 base and J 10 bases; bases outside gene matches: 12. CDR3 length: 15 amino acids. CDR1 is SEHNR and CDR2 is FQNEAQ in the germline V gene (reference sequence). DNA for the CDR3: TGTGCCAGCAGCTTAGGAGGGCAGGGGGAAACAGGAGCTTTCTTT. Amino acids: CASSLGGQGETGAFF.

This clonotype was observed many times. CDR3 bases: TGTGCCAGCAGCGTAGGCGGGGCTGCCCAAGAGACCCAGTACTTC. This codes for CASSVGGAAQETQYF. V usage is TRBV9 and J usage is TRBJ2-5, with D possibly matching TRBD2 (6 bases). The CDR3 loop spans 15 amino acids. Trimming stripped 0 bases from V and 1 base from J, with 10 bases between. Germline V CDR1 and CDR2: SGDLS, YYNGEE.